The entry below describes one T cell receptor beta chain. Other DNA sequences in the sample encode the same CDR3. The V and J ends lost 1 base and 2 bases, in that order; junction bases with no gene match: 1. The CDR3 covers 14 residues. The germline V gene encodes CDR1 LGHNA and CDR2 YNFKEQ. Clones were read by immunoSEQ multiplex PCR, and TCRdb kept only the in-frame ones, dropping some. The table shows 55,000 to 80,000 clones, with over 75% occurring only once. The data were taken from a study of blood T cell repertoires in COVID-19. The specimen was peripheral blood. The sequence derives from a man aged 50 or older with acute or convalescent COVID-19. V and J are TRBV4-2 and TRBJ2-7; 8 nucleotides agree with TRBD1. The CDR3 reads CASSQGQGTYEQYF. CDR3 DNA sequence: TGTGCCAGCAGCCAAGGACAGGGGACCTACGAGCAGTACTTC.